This TCR beta chain was captured in a study of T cell changes during pregnancy in multiple sclerosis. Assay: immunoSEQ multiplex PCR; the TCRdb copy retains only in-frame clones and omits some. This table has about 73,000 clones, around nine tenths appearing once. V was trimmed by 5 bases and J by 8 bases, leaving 12 bases between them. The germline V gene encodes CDR1 SEHNR and CDR2 FQNEAQ (reference sequence). CDR3 length: 12 amino acids. The chain employs TRBV7-9 and TRBJ1-2; a possible D gene is TRBD1 (6 bases). The sample in question was peripheral blood, obtained in the second trimester of pregnancy. The TCR was taken from a female donor in good health, enrolled as a control in a pregnancy study. Written as DNA, the CDR3 is TGTGCCAGCAGCCAGACAGGAGCCGGCTACACCTTC. This encodes CASSQTGAGYTF.